Listed below are T cell receptor beta chains from one sample, sequenced in a study of blood T cell repertoires in COVID-19. TCRdb's copy holds only in-frame clones and misses some; the assay was immunoSEQ multiplex PCR. The data hold 200,000 or so clones, with around 89% observed a single time. Sequencing used PBMCs or T cells enriched from blood (not recorded which). All receptors derive from a woman in her forties with acute COVID-19. Each CDR3 is given with its conserved first and last residue. Each record gives: J gene, D gene, clone size, V gene, CDR3 protein, CDR3 DNA. D genes are given only for firm matches. Clone size is stated in some rows and not others, as once, few, many or a class when expanded.

j_call: TRBJ2-1; d_call: .; clone_size: once; v_call: TRBV7-2; cdr3_aa: CASSGETYYNEQFF; cdr3_nt: TGTGCCAGCAGCGGGGAGACTTACTACAATGAGCAGTTCTTC
j_call: TRBJ2-7; d_call: .; clone_size: .; v_call: TRBV4-2; cdr3_aa: CASSLHSGPSVSYEQYF; cdr3_nt: TGTGCCAGCAGCCTCCACTCGGGGCCTAGCGTATCCTACGAGCAGTACTTC
j_call: TRBJ2-7; d_call: .; clone_size: .; v_call: TRBV5-4; cdr3_aa: CASSQPPGLTTYEQYF; cdr3_nt: TGTGCCAGCAGCCAACCTCCGGGACTGACGACCTACGAGCAGTACTTC
j_call: TRBJ1-5; d_call: .; clone_size: .; v_call: TRBV18; cdr3_aa: CASSPLQGYQPQHF; cdr3_nt: TGTGCCAGCTCACCACTGCAGGGTTATCAGCCCCAGCATTTT
j_call: TRBJ2-2; d_call: TRBD1; clone_size: .; v_call: TRBV5-1; cdr3_aa: CASSLTGGDTGELFF; cdr3_nt: TGCGCCAGCAGCTTGACAGGGGGCGACACCGGGGAGCTGTTTTTT
j_call: TRBJ1-3; d_call: TRBD1; clone_size: .; v_call: TRBV5-1; cdr3_aa: CASSPAGTASGNTIYF; cdr3_nt: TGCGCCAGCAGCCCGGCCGGGACAGCCTCTGGAAACACCATATATTTT
j_call: TRBJ2-1; d_call: TRBD2; clone_size: .; v_call: TRBV5-4; cdr3_aa: CASSSGTSGRALANEQFF; cdr3_nt: TGTGCCAGCAGCTCGGGGACTAGCGGGAGGGCCCTCGCTAATGAGCAGTTCTTC
j_call: TRBJ1-5; d_call: TRBD1; clone_size: .; v_call: TRBV9; cdr3_aa: CASSVGGTANQPQHF; cdr3_nt: TGTGCCAGCAGCGTAGGAGGGACAGCTAATCAGCCCCAGCATTTT
j_call: TRBJ1-2; d_call: .; clone_size: once; v_call: TRBV29-1; cdr3_aa: CSVDQGWGTSAGYTF; cdr3_nt: TGCAGCGTTGATCAGGGGTGGGGGACTAGCGCGGGCTACACCTTC
j_call: TRBJ2-2; d_call: TRBD1; clone_size: .; v_call: TRBV11-2; cdr3_aa: CASSQGQGAIAGELFF; cdr3_nt: TGTGCCAGCAGCCAGGGACAGGGGGCTATCGCCGGGGAGCTGTTTTTT
j_call: TRBJ1-2; d_call: TRBD1; clone_size: .; v_call: TRBV5-4; cdr3_aa: CASSLQGGFNYGYTF; cdr3_nt: TGTGCCAGCAGCTTACAGGGGGGGTTTAACTATGGCTACACCTTC
j_call: TRBJ2-7; d_call: TRBD1; clone_size: .; v_call: TRBV7-9; cdr3_aa: CASLGQSYEQYF; cdr3_nt: TGTGCCAGCCTGGGACAGTCCTACGAGCAGTACTTC
j_call: TRBJ2-5; d_call: TRBD2; clone_size: .; v_call: TRBV25-1; cdr3_aa: CASRPSGRDQETQYF; cdr3_nt: TGTGCCAGCCGTCCTAGCGGGAGGGACCAAGAGACCCAGTACTTC
j_call: TRBJ1-1; d_call: .; clone_size: .; v_call: TRBV19; cdr3_aa: CASTQTGNGAEAFF; cdr3_nt: TGTGCCAGTACTCAAACAGGGAATGGCGCTGAAGCTTTCTTT
j_call: TRBJ1-6; d_call: TRBD1; clone_size: few; v_call: TRBV4-2; cdr3_aa: CASSQERQGANNSPLHF; cdr3_nt: TGTGCCAGCAGCCAAGAGAGACAGGGGGCAAATAATTCACCCCTCCACTTT
j_call: TRBJ2-7; d_call: .; clone_size: .; v_call: TRBV9; cdr3_aa: CASSVAFSQDEQYF; cdr3_nt: TGTGCCAGCAGCGTAGCTTTTAGCCAAGACGAGCAGTACTTC
j_call: TRBJ1-2; d_call: TRBD1; clone_size: .; v_call: TRBV5-1; cdr3_aa: CASSLVTGGAYGYTF; cdr3_nt: TGCGCCAGCAGCTTGGTGACAGGGGGCGCTTATGGCTACACCTTC
j_call: TRBJ1-1; d_call: .; clone_size: .; v_call: TRBV7-8; cdr3_aa: CASSLEAGRGYTEAFF; cdr3_nt: TGTGCCAGCAGCTTAGAGGCAGGGAGGGGGTACACTGAAGCTTTCTTT
j_call: TRBJ2-1; d_call: TRBD2; clone_size: .; v_call: TRBV6-2/TRBV6-3; cdr3_aa: CASSDPTSGSYNEQFF; cdr3_nt: TGTGCCAGCAGTGATCCGACTAGCGGGAGCTACAATGAGCAGTTCTTC
j_call: TRBJ2-2; d_call: TRBD1; clone_size: .; v_call: TRBV9; cdr3_aa: CASRQGAVGELFF; cdr3_nt: TGTGCCAGCAGACAGGGGGCTGTTGGGGAGCTGTTTTTT
j_call: TRBJ1-2; d_call: .; clone_size: .; v_call: TRBV5-1; cdr3_aa: CASSLEGGRSNGYTF; cdr3_nt: TGCGCCAGCAGCTTGGAAGGGGGAAGGTCGAATGGCTACACCTTC
j_call: TRBJ2-3; d_call: .; clone_size: .; v_call: TRBV18; cdr3_aa: CASSAQRGVEDTQYF; cdr3_nt: TGTGCCAGCTCAGCCCAGCGCGGAGTGGAAGATACGCAGTATTTT
j_call: TRBJ2-2; d_call: .; clone_size: once; v_call: TRBV13; cdr3_aa: CASSLLQRSNTGELFF; cdr3_nt: TGTGCCAGCAGCTTACTGCAGCGGTCGAACACCGGGGAGCTGTTTTTT
j_call: TRBJ2-7; d_call: .; clone_size: .; v_call: TRBV5-1; cdr3_aa: CASSYKGQAHEQYF; cdr3_nt: TGCGCCAGCAGCTATAAGGGGCAGGCCCACGAGCAGTACTTC
j_call: TRBJ1-5; d_call: TRBD1; clone_size: .; v_call: TRBV6-5; cdr3_aa: CASSTRQGNQPQHF; cdr3_nt: TGTGCCAGCAGTACCAGACAGGGGAATCAGCCCCAGCATTTT
j_call: TRBJ1-2; d_call: .; clone_size: .; v_call: TRBV4-3; cdr3_aa: CASSQDLGRANYGYTF; cdr3_nt: TGCGCCAGCAGCCAAGATTTAGGCAGGGCCAACTATGGCTACACCTTC
j_call: TRBJ2-5; d_call: TRBD2; clone_size: .; v_call: TRBV7-9; cdr3_aa: CASSYSGRQETQYF; cdr3_nt: TGTGCCAGCAGCTATAGCGGGAGACAAGAGACCCAGTACTTC
j_call: TRBJ2-3; d_call: TRBD2; clone_size: .; v_call: TRBV19; cdr3_aa: CASSIARGGTDTQYF; cdr3_nt: TGTGCCAGTAGTATTGCTCGGGGGGGGACAGATACGCAGTATTTT
j_call: TRBJ2-3; d_call: TRBD2; clone_size: .; v_call: TRBV13; cdr3_aa: CASSLVGLAGISDTQYF; cdr3_nt: TGTGCCAGCAGCTTAGTGGGACTAGCGGGGATATCAGATACGCAGTATTTT
j_call: TRBJ1-5; d_call: .; clone_size: .; v_call: TRBV19; cdr3_aa: CASSTRTEYEPQHF; cdr3_nt: TGTGCCAGTAGTACCCGGACAGAGTACGAGCCCCAGCATTTT
j_call: TRBJ2-3; d_call: TRBD2; clone_size: .; v_call: TRBV2; cdr3_aa: CASSDDSGSVTDTQYF; cdr3_nt: TGTGCCAGCAGTGACGATAGCGGGAGCGTTACAGATACGCAGTATTTT
j_call: TRBJ1-2; d_call: .; clone_size: .; v_call: TRBV2; cdr3_aa: CASSEGASAYGYTF; cdr3_nt: TGTGCCAGCAGTGAGGGGGCGTCTGCCTATGGCTACACCTTC
j_call: TRBJ1-1; d_call: .; clone_size: once; v_call: TRBV11-2; cdr3_aa: CASSLVGGPLEAFF; cdr3_nt: TGTGCCAGCAGCTTAGTTGGCGGGCCCCTAGAAGCTTTCTTT
j_call: TRBJ1-2; d_call: TRBD1; clone_size: .; v_call: TRBV30; cdr3_aa: CAWKTGEWGYTF; cdr3_nt: TGTGCCTGGAAGACAGGGGAGTGGGGCTACACCTTC
j_call: TRBJ2-3; d_call: .; clone_size: .; v_call: TRBV21-1; cdr3_aa: CAKVGAGVRDTQYF; cdr3_nt: TGTGCCAAAGTCGGAGCGGGAGTAAGAGATACGCAGTATTTT
j_call: TRBJ2-7; d_call: TRBD1; clone_size: .; v_call: TRBV3-1/TRBV3-2; cdr3_aa: CASSHRPTDRAAYEQYF; cdr3_nt: TGTGCCAGCAGCCACCGACCCACAGACAGGGCCGCCTACGAGCAGTACTTC
j_call: TRBJ2-2; d_call: TRBD2; clone_size: .; v_call: TRBV4-3; cdr3_aa: CASSQGLAGEDGELFF; cdr3_nt: TGCGCCAGCAGCCAAGGGCTAGCGGGAGAGGACGGGGAGCTGTTTTTT
j_call: TRBJ1-1; d_call: .; clone_size: .; v_call: TRBV7-2; cdr3_aa: CASRGQVNTEAFF; cdr3_nt: TGTGCCAGCAGGGGACAAGTGAACACTGAAGCTTTCTTT
j_call: TRBJ2-3; d_call: TRBD1; clone_size: once; v_call: TRBV4-1; cdr3_aa: CASSLDRGSGTDTQYF; cdr3_nt: TGCGCCAGCAGCCTCGACAGGGGATCGGGCACAGATACGCAGTATTTT
j_call: TRBJ1-2; d_call: TRBD1; clone_size: .; v_call: TRBV6-5; cdr3_aa: CASRSGTANYGYTF; cdr3_nt: TGTGCCAGCAGATCCGGGACAGCTAACTATGGCTACACCTTC
j_call: TRBJ1-5; d_call: .; clone_size: .; v_call: TRBV20-1; cdr3_aa: CSASNGGRQPQHF; cdr3_nt: TGCAGTGCTAGTAACGGGGGAAGGCAGCCCCAGCATTTT
j_call: TRBJ1-6; d_call: .; clone_size: .; v_call: TRBV9; cdr3_aa: CASSVAPRNSPLHF; cdr3_nt: TGTGCCAGCAGCGTAGCTCCTCGTAATTCACCCCTCCACTTT
j_call: TRBJ2-1; d_call: TRBD1; clone_size: .; v_call: TRBV4-2; cdr3_aa: CASSLPGQGADNEQFF; cdr3_nt: TGTGCCAGCAGCCTGCCGGGACAGGGGGCTGATAATGAGCAGTTCTTC
j_call: TRBJ1-1; d_call: .; clone_size: .; v_call: TRBV11-2; cdr3_aa: CASSLRVAGDTEAFF; cdr3_nt: TGTGCCAGCAGCTTAAGGGTGGCAGGGGACACTGAAGCTTTCTTT
j_call: TRBJ1-5; d_call: .; clone_size: .; v_call: TRBV18; cdr3_aa: CASSPGQQDQPQHF; cdr3_nt: TGTGCCAGCTCACCCGGGCAACAGGATCAGCCCCAGCATTTT
j_call: TRBJ2-1; d_call: TRBD2; clone_size: .; v_call: TRBV11-2; cdr3_aa: CASSQGAGGGDEQFF; cdr3_nt: TGTGCCAGCAGCCAGGGAGCGGGAGGTGGGGATGAGCAGTTCTTC
j_call: TRBJ1-3; d_call: .; clone_size: .; v_call: TRBV5-1; cdr3_aa: CASSLGENTIYF; cdr3_nt: TGCGCCAGCAGCTTGGGCGAAAACACCATATATTTT
j_call: TRBJ2-2; d_call: .; clone_size: .; v_call: TRBV6-4; cdr3_aa: CASSEAGGTGELFF; cdr3_nt: TGTGCCAGCAGTGAAGCAGGGGGGACCGGGGAGCTGTTTTTT
j_call: TRBJ1-1; d_call: .; clone_size: .; v_call: TRBV15; cdr3_aa: CATSRDGGGSEAFF; cdr3_nt: TGTGCCACCAGCAGAGATGGGGGGGGCAGTGAAGCTTTCTTT
j_call: TRBJ1-2; d_call: .; clone_size: .; v_call: TRBV6-5; cdr3_aa: CASGTGRASGYTF; cdr3_nt: TGTGCCAGCGGGACTGGACGGGCAAGTGGCTACACCTTC
j_call: TRBJ1-1; d_call: .; clone_size: .; v_call: TRBV10-3; cdr3_aa: CAIRDDSGTEAFF; cdr3_nt: TGTGCCATCAGGGATGATAGCGGCACTGAAGCTTTCTTT